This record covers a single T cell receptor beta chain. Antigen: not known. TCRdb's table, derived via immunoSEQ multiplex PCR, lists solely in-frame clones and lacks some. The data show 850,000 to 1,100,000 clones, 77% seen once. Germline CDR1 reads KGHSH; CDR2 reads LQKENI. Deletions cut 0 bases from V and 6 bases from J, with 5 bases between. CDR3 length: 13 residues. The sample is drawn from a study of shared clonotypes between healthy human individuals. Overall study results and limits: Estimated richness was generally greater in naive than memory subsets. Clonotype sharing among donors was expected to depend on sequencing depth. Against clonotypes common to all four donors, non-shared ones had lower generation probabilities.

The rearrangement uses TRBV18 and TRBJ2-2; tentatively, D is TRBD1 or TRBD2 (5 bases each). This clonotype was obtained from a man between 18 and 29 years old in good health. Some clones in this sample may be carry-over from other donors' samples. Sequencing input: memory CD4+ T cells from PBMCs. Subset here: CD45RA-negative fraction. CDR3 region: CASSPPGAGELFF. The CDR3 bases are TGTGCCAGCTCACCACCGGGGGCCGGGGAGCTGTTTTTT.